Each of the 25 T cell receptor beta chains below was sequenced from the same sample in a study of human T cells and chemical hapten exposure. Time point reported: patch test 1, 2 weeks after DPC sensitization. Treatment specified: therapeutic diphenylcyclopropenone sensitization with weekly scalp DPC. Each CDR3 protein is one row after TCRdb ran MiXCR on the RACE reads. In the table there are some 170,000 distinct CDR3 sequences, 20% to 25% of which are singletons. Specimen: whole blood, collected in connection with sensitization to the hapten diphenylcyclopropenone (DPC). These receptors all come from a woman aged 45-59 years with alopecia areata. Some clones in this sample may be carry-over from other donors' samples.

The rearrangement links TRBV29-1 to TRBJ1-3; D is unresolved. Germline V gene lookup returns CDR1 SQVTM and CDR2 ANQGSEA. Trimming stripped 8 bases from V and 2 bases from J, with 13 bases between. The CDR3 sequence is 13 residues long. CDR3 bases: TGCAGCACGACGGACCGGCCTGGAAACACCATATATTTT. It specifies CSTTDRPGNTIYF.

This clonotype has a handful of counts. The chain links TRBV29-1 to TRBJ2-3; a weak D match, TRBD1 (6 bases). CDR3 size: 14 residues. CDR1 is SQVTM and CDR2 is ANQGSEA in the germline V gene. V lost 2 bases, J lost 0 bases, and 9 bases lay in between. CDR3 sequence: CSVEFRGSTDTQYF. For the CDR3, the DNA is TGCAGCGTTGAATTCAGGGGAAGCACAGATACGCAGTATTTT.

This clonotype was recorded a few times. The chain has TRBV2 and TRBJ2-3; the match to TRBD2 covers 12 bases. The CDR3 extends over 15 amino acids. With 7 bases clipped from V and 1 base from J, the junction kept 3 bases outside the gene matches. Germline V gives CDR1 SNHLY, CDR2 FYNNEI. The CDR3 loop is CASNRLAGGTDTQYF. In DNA form, the CDR3 reads TGTGCCAGCAATCGACTAGCGGGGGGCACAGATACGCAGTATTTT.

V usage is TRBV10-3 and J usage is TRBJ1-1, with D unresolved. Trimming removed 7 bases from V and 1 base from J, with 10 bases in between. The CDR3 totals 13 residues. Germline loops: CDR1 ENHRY, CDR2 SYGVKD. CDR3 region: CAITVSTNTEAFF. CDR3 nucleotides: TGTGCCATCACAGTCAGTACGAACACTGAAGCTTTCTTT.

This clonotype was detected only a few times. This chain uses TRBV28 with TRBJ2-2; 11 bases are shared with TRBD1. Trimming removed 5 bases from V and 6 bases from J; junction bases left unmatched: 5. Germline values: CDR1 MDHEN, CDR2 SYDVKM. CDR3 length: 15 residues. CDR3 protein: CASSSPGQGAGELFF. CDR3 bases: TGTGCCAGCAGTAGCCCGGGACAGGGGGCCGGGGAGCTGTTTTTT.

There are many counts of this clonotype. The chain combines TRBV10-1 with TRBJ2-3, with 12 bases fitting TRBD2. Per germline, CDR1 WNHNN and CDR2 SYGVQD (reference sequence). The CDR3 has 17 residues. The V segment lost 3 bases and the J segment 4 bases; nucleotides outside the gene matches: 8. The CDR3 DNA follows: TGCGCCAGCAGTGACAGTAGGACTAGCGGGACCCCAGATACGCAGTATTTT. Protein product: CASSDSRTSGTPDTQYF.

The chain links TRBV7-9 to TRBJ1-1; D possibly corresponds to TRBD1 (5 bases). The CDR3 totals 15 residues. Germline V gives CDR1 SEHNR, CDR2 FQNEAQ (reference sequence). The V and J ends lost 1 base and 4 bases respectively, with 13 bases between them. CDR3 sequence (DNA): TGTGCCAGCAGCTTAGGGTCTGTGGGGGGCACTGAAGCTTTCTTT. This gives the protein CASSLGSVGGTEAFF.

This clonotype showed up just a few times. The J gene is TRBJ1-1, the V gene TRBV12-3 or TRBV12-4, with D unclear. The CDR3 consists of 14 residues. Between the trimmed V and J ends, which lost 7 bases and 3 bases, there was a span of 15 bases. CDR3 amino acids: CASTHGNGYTEAFF. CDR3 nucleotides: TGTGCCAGCACCCACGGGAACGGCTACACTGAAGCTTTCTTT.

The chain recombines TRBV20-1 with TRBJ2-3, with 7 bases identical to TRBD2. V lost 3 bases to trimming and J lost 0 bases; unmatched junction nucleotides: 9. Germline V CDR1 and CDR2: DFQATT, SNEGSKA (reference sequence). The CDR3 is made up of 16 amino acids. The CDR3 bases are TGCAGTGCTAGCCCCTCTAGCGGTGCTAGCACAGATACGCAGTATTTT. Its protein is CSASPSSGASTDTQYF.

The CDR3 nucleotides are TGTGCCACCAGTGATGGACTAGCAGACAATGAGCAGTTCTTC. This sequence encodes CATSDGLADNEQFF. The chain links TRBV24-1 to TRBJ2-1, with 8 nucleotides matching TRBD2. V lost 3 bases and J lost 5; bases outside the gene matches: 2. Germline V gene lookup returns CDR1 KGHDR and CDR2 SFDVKD. This CDR3 comprises 14 residues.

This clonotype occurred many times. V gene TRBV7-9 combines with J gene TRBJ2-1; 11 nucleotides agree with TRBD2. The germline CDR1 and CDR2 sequences are SEHNR and FQNEAQ (reference sequence). V gave up 3 bases and J gave up 7 bases; unmatched junction bases: 2. This CDR3 contains 14 residues. The CDR3 loop reads CASSLASGRNEQFF. Here the CDR3 DNA reads TGTGCCAGCAGCTTGGCTAGCGGGAGGAATGAGCAGTTCTTC.

The chain is built from TRBV10-3 and TRBJ2-2; the D gene is possibly TRBD1 (6 bases). The CDR3 spans 13 residues. The V and J ends lost 10 bases and 5 bases respectively, with 14 bases between them. Germline values: CDR1 ENHRY, CDR2 SYGVKD. CDR3 nucleotide sequence: TGTGCCACCAAACGGACAGCAACCGGGGAGCTGTTTTTT. This gives the protein CATKRTATGELFF.

The V gene is TRBV27, the J gene TRBJ2-5, with D possibly called TRBD1 or TRBD2 (6 bases each). V was shortened by 1 base and J by 4 bases, with 13 bases between the two germline ends. This CDR3 is 15 amino acids long. From germline, CDR1 is MNHEY and CDR2 SMNVEV (reference sequence). In DNA form, the CDR3 reads TGTGCCAGCAGTTTATTACAGGGAGGAGTAGAGACCCAGTACTTC. Translation: CASSLLQGGVETQYF.

The chain couples TRBV7-2 to TRBJ2-4; 8 nucleotides align to TRBD2. Germline CDR1 reads SGHTA; CDR2 reads FQGNSA. The J segment lost 6 bases and the V segment lost 5 bases, leaving 6 bases of the junction unmatched. The CDR3 contains 14 residues. The CDR3 protein is CASSLGLEGNIQYF. CDR3 nucleotides: TGTGCCAGCAGCCTGGGACTAGAAGGAAACATTCAGTACTTC.

In DNA, the CDR3 is TGCAGCGTCGACAGGGGAGGGGGGACTGAAGCTTTCTTT. Protein product: CSVDRGGGTEAFF. The rearrangement joins TRBV20-1 to TRBJ1-1, with 8 bases matching TRBD1. CDR1 and CDR2 (germline): DFQATT, SNEGSKA (reference sequence). The CDR3 loop spans 13 amino acids.

The CDR3 nucleotides are TGTGCCAGCAACCCTAGCGGGAGTTCCTTCAACACCGGGGAGCTGTTTTTT. Translated: CASNPSGSSFNTGELFF. V and J are TRBV6-5 and TRBJ2-2, with 10 bases matching TRBD2. Germline V gene lookup returns CDR1 MNHEY and CDR2 SVGAGI. Trimming removed 7 bases from V and 2 bases from J; junction bases left unmatched: 10. This CDR3 comprises 17 residues.

The chain links TRBV7-8 to TRBJ2-1; 14 bases match TRBD2. The CDR3 is made up of 17 amino acids. V dropped 1 base and J dropped 5; count of bases not matched to a gene: 4. The germline CDR1 and CDR2 sequences are SGHVS and FQNEAQ. Here the CDR3 DNA reads TGTGCCAGCAGCTTAGAACGACTAGCGGGAGGGCACAATGAGCAGTTCTTC. Its protein is CASSLERLAGGHNEQFF. Combining the CDR3 with reference TRBV7-8 and TRBJ2-1 gives the whole variable domain GAGVSQSPRYKVAKRGQDVALRCDPISGHVSLFWYQQALGQGPEFLTYFQNEAQLDKSGLPSDRFFAERPEGSVSTLKIQRTQQEDSAVYLCASSLERLAGGHNEQFFGPGTRLTVL.

This chain connects TRBV10-3 to TRBJ1-2; 8 bases map to TRBD1. Per the germline V gene, CDR1 is ENHRY and CDR2 is SYGVKD. The length of the CDR3 is 14 residues. The V gene end was trimmed by 11 bases and the J gene end by 4 bases; junction bases not matched to a gene: 12. CDR3 protein: CAAATGDIGYGYTF. DNA for the CDR3: TGTGCCGCCGCGACAGGGGATATTGGCTATGGCTACACCTTC.

This sequence joins TRBV2 and TRBJ1-1; no firm D call. The CDR3 sequence is 12 residues long. The V end lost 6 bases, the J end lost 6 bases, and 11 bases lay between the germline ends. The germline gives CDR1 SNHLY, CDR2 FYNNEI. DNA of the CDR3: TGTGCCAGCAGGCCGTATGGCGCTGAAGCTTTCTTT. Translated: CASRPYGAEAFF.

V gene TRBV12-3 or TRBV12-4 combines with J gene TRBJ2-2; maybe TRBD2 (5 bases). V lost 4 bases to trimming and J lost 1 base, with 13 bases between them. This CDR3 has 16 amino acids. The CDR3 DNA is TGTGCCAGCAGTTCCGGGGTAGCATTGAACACCGGGGAGCTGTTTTTT. Translated: CASSSGVALNTGELFF.

This chain uses TRBV10-3 with TRBJ1-6; unclear D gene. Germline V gives CDR1 ENHRY, CDR2 SYGVKD. The CDR3 runs 17 residues. The V end was cut by 5 bases, the J end by 9 bases, with 23 bases between. CDR3 sequence (DNA): TGTGCCATCAGTTCTACCGGAGTGGATTTCTATGGTTCACCCCTCCACTTT. This sequence encodes CAISSTGVDFYGSPLHF.

The chain recombines TRBV20-1 with TRBJ2-3, with 10 bases matching TRBD2. The CDR3 runs 16 residues. Trimming took 1 base from V and 5 from J; bases not matched to a gene: 9. Germline CDR1 DFQATT, CDR2 SNEGSKA (reference sequence). The CDR3 region is CSARAWASGSRDTQYF. The CDR3 DNA reads as TGCAGTGCTAGAGCCTGGGCTAGCGGGAGTAGAGATACGCAGTATTTT.

This chain links TRBV11-2 with TRBJ2-1; the D gene is possibly TRBD1 (5 bases). The germline V and J ends were trimmed by 7 bases and 12 bases, with 19 bases remaining between them. The CDR3 runs to 13 residues. Per germline, CDR1 SGHAT and CDR2 FQNNGV. The CDR3 loop is CASTKGLGIGQFF. CDR3 bases: TGTGCCAGCACCAAGGGGCTGGGAATAGGGCAGTTCTTC.

This clonotype was seen more than once but under ten times. V gene TRBV6-6 combines with J gene TRBJ2-3; D remains ambiguous. The CDR3 has 12 amino acids. The germline gives CDR1 MNHNY, CDR2 SVGAGI (reference sequence). V lost 6 bases and J 2 bases, leaving 6 bases between the germline ends. CDR3 sequence (DNA): TGTGCCAGCAGGAGCAACACAGATACGCAGTATTTT. Its translation is CASRSNTDTQYF.

This clonotype was detected only a few times. The genes are TRBV5-1 and TRBJ1-1, with no clear D. Trimming left V 3 bases short and J 1 base short, with 10 bases between. Germline-derived CDR1 and CDR2 are SGHRS and YFSETQ. The CDR3 is 14 residues long. Written as DNA, the CDR3 is TGCGCCAGCAGCTCAGTCACTTCGAACACTGAAGCTTTCTTT. It is translated as CASSSVTSNTEAFF.